This T cell receptor (beta chain) was sequenced for a study of CD8+ T cells in alopecia areata. Findings and limits, study-wide: Lesional scalp, especially alopecia totalis/universalis, showed higher clonality than normal scalp. Sequenced scalp T cells also include alphabeta T cells resident in normal skin.

J was trimmed by 1 base and V by 5 bases; bases with no gene match: 11. CDR3 size: 18 residues. Germline CDR1 reads MNHEY; CDR2 reads SMNVEV (reference sequence). Peripheral blood, together with lesional scalp punch biopsies, was collected from alopecia areata patients. Following RNA extraction, reverse transcription yielded cDNA that acted as the sequencing template. Generated by immunoSEQ multiplex PCR, the TCRdb table keeps only in-frame clones and is missing some. The sample carries over 120,000 clones, about 47% recorded once. As concerns this clone: Its antigen is still unknown.

This sample comprised CD4+ T cells sorted from blood, obtained at week 0. The chain uses TRBV27 and TRBJ2-2; 9 nucleotides align to TRBD2. This TCR derives from a human donor with alopecia areata. The CDR3 bases are TGTGCCAGCAGTCCATGGGTTAGCGGGAGTAGGAACACCGGGGAGCTGTTTTTT. It yields the protein CASSPWVSGSRNTGELFF.